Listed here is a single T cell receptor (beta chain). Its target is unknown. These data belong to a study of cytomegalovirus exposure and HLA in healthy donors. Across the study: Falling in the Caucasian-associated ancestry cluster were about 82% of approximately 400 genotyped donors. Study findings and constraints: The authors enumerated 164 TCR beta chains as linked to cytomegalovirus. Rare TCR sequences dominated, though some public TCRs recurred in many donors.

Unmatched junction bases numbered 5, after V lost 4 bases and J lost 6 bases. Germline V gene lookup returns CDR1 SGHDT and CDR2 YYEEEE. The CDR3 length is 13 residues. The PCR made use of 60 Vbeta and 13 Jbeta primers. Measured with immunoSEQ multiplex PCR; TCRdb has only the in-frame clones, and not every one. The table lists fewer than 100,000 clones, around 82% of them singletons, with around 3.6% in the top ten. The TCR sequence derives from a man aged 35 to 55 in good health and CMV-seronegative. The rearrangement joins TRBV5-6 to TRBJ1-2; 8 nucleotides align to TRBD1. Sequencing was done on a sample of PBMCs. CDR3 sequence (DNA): TGTGCCAGCAGCCAAACAGGGGGAAATGGCTACACCTTC. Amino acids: CASSQTGGNGYTF.